This TCR beta chain derives from a study of shared clonotypes between healthy human individuals. Study summary: Used for every donor were three CD4 naive, three CD4 memory, two CD8 naive and one CD8 memory plate.

Sequencing used immunoSEQ multiplex PCR; TCRdb keeps in-frame clones, though not all of them. In the table there are 850,000 to 1,200,000 clones, about 70% of which are singletons. Donors comprised healthy HIV-negative adults lacking recent acute infections or vaccinations. Every contributor of samples was a Caucasian grown-up residing in Nashville, Tennessee. General study points: For sorted subsets, rarefaction showed incomplete sequencing despite large depth.

V was trimmed by 7 bases and J by 2 bases, leaving 10 bases between them. Germline CDR1 reads ENHRY; CDR2 reads SYGVKD. The CDR3 is 13 amino acids. A word on this clone: What it binds is not known.

The receptor was isolated from a man younger than 35 in good health. Source material: memory CD4+ T cells sorted from blood. Subset noted: CD45RA-negative fraction. The chain links TRBV10-3 to TRBJ2-3; D remains unclear. CDR3 in DNA: TGTGCCATCACTCGGACCATCACAGATACGCAGTATTTT. It encodes CAITRTITDTQYF.